Listed below are T cell receptor beta chains from one sample, sequenced in a study of blood T cell repertoires in COVID-19. Clones were read by immunoSEQ multiplex PCR, and TCRdb kept only the in-frame ones, dropping some. This sample yields under 200,000 clones, of which 65% to 80% are seen a single time; roughly 8% belongs to the top ten. The specimen sequenced was peripheral blood. The source of these receptors is a man between 60 and 75 years old with acute or convalescent COVID-19. The CDR3 runs from the conserved cysteine through the conserved F or W. Each record gives: V gene, J gene, clone size, D gene, CDR3 DNA, CDR3 protein. A D gene is named only where the DNA matches it firmly. The size of a clone is reported for some rows only, either as once, few or many, or as a class for expanded clones.

V: TRBV6-2/TRBV6-3; J: TRBJ2-5; size: NA; D: NA; DNA: TGTGCCAGCAGCCGGGCCGCAGGGGAGACCCAGTACTTC; CDR3: CASSRAAGETQYF
V: TRBV3-1/TRBV3-2; J: TRBJ2-2; size: few; D: NA; DNA: TGTGCCAGCAGCTCTCGGACTGGCACCGGGGAGCTGTTTTTT; CDR3: CASSSRTGTGELFF
V: TRBV19; J: TRBJ2-2; size: NA; D: NA; DNA: TGTGCCAGTAGTATCGCAGGGAAGACTAACACCGGGGAGCTGTTTTTT; CDR3: CASSIAGKTNTGELFF
V: TRBV12-3/TRBV12-4; J: TRBJ2-5; size: NA; D: TRBD1; DNA: TGTGCCAGCAGCCCGGACAGGAAAGAGACCCAGTACTTC; CDR3: CASSPDRKETQYF
V: TRBV30; J: TRBJ1-5; size: once; D: NA; DNA: TGTGCCTGGAGTACCGCCAGGCTGAATCAGCCCCAGCATTTT; CDR3: CAWSTARLNQPQHF
V: TRBV4-1; J: TRBJ1-1; size: few; D: NA; DNA: TGCGCCAGCAGCCAAGGCCCCGGGGAGGGCCGGGACACTGAAGCTTTCTTT; CDR3: CASSQGPGEGRDTEAFF
V: TRBV6-5; J: TRBJ1-1; size: NA; D: NA; DNA: TGTGCCAGCCTTAGGAGTGGGAGCACTGAAGCTTTCTTT; CDR3: CASLRSGSTEAFF
V: TRBV5-1; J: TRBJ2-4; size: NA; D: TRBD1; DNA: TGCGCCAGCAGCCCATCACGGACAGGGGCAGCCAAAAACATTCAGTACTTC; CDR3: CASSPSRTGAAKNIQYF
V: TRBV24-1; J: TRBJ1-2; size: NA; D: TRBD1; DNA: TGTGCCACCAGTGATTCCCATTTACGGACAGGGGACTATGGCTACACCTTC; CDR3: CATSDSHLRTGDYGYTF
V: TRBV15; J: TRBJ1-4; size: NA; D: NA; DNA: TGTGCCACCAGCAGGGATCTAGTTGGGGCACTTAATGAAAAACTGTTTTTT; CDR3: CATSRDLVGALNEKLFF
V: TRBV5-1; J: TRBJ1-2; size: NA; D: NA; DNA: TGCGCCAGCAGCTTGCAAGGGGGAGACCTCTATGGCTACACCTTC; CDR3: CASSLQGGDLYGYTF
V: TRBV10-3; J: TRBJ1-2; size: NA; D: NA; DNA: TGTGCCATCAGTGACAGTAACTATGGCTACACCTTC; CDR3: CAISDSNYGYTF
V: TRBV2; J: TRBJ2-5; size: NA; D: NA; DNA: TGTGCCAGCACCGGGTCCGAGACCCAGTACTTC; CDR3: CASTGSETQYF
V: TRBV9; J: TRBJ2-3; size: NA; D: TRBD2; DNA: TGTGCCAGCAGCGTACGCGGGGGGGCCACAGATACGCAGTATTTT; CDR3: CASSVRGGATDTQYF
V: TRBV7-2; J: TRBJ2-7; size: NA; D: NA; DNA: TGTGCCAGCAGCTTAGTTGTGGGGGGCGAGCAGTACTTC; CDR3: CASSLVVGGEQYF
V: TRBV2; J: TRBJ1-1; size: NA; D: NA; DNA: TGTGCCAGCAGTGAACAGGGGTACACTGAAGCTTTCTTT; CDR3: CASSEQGYTEAFF
V: TRBV2; J: TRBJ2-5; size: NA; D: TRBD2; DNA: TGTGCCAGCAGTGCCGGACTAGAAGAGACCCAGTACTTC; CDR3: CASSAGLEETQYF
V: TRBV6-1; J: TRBJ1-1; size: NA; D: NA; DNA: TGTGCCAGCAGTGAAGCCCAGGGAGGAAACGCTGAAGCTTTCTTT; CDR3: CASSEAQGGNAEAFF
V: TRBV6-5; J: TRBJ1-1; size: once; D: NA; DNA: TGTGCCAGCGCGTCGGGGGAGGGCACTGAAGCTTTCTTT; CDR3: CASASGEGTEAFF
V: TRBV2; J: TRBJ2-3; size: NA; D: TRBD2; DNA: TGTGCCAGCAGTGAACAGGGCGGGGGTGGCACAGATACGCAGTATTTT; CDR3: CASSEQGGGGTDTQYF
V: TRBV5-1; J: TRBJ2-4; size: NA; D: NA; DNA: TGCGCCAGCAGCTTGGAACAGGCGGCCAAAAACATTCAGTACTTC; CDR3: CASSLEQAAKNIQYF
V: TRBV19; J: TRBJ1-6; size: NA; D: TRBD1; DNA: TGTGCCAGTAGGGTACCGGGACAGAATTCACCCCTCCACTTT; CDR3: CASRVPGQNSPLHF
V: TRBV7-2; J: TRBJ2-3; size: NA; D: TRBD2; DNA: TGTGCCAGCAGCTTAGGTAGCGGGGGGGCCACAGATACGCAGTATTTT; CDR3: CASSLGSGGATDTQYF
V: TRBV11-2; J: TRBJ2-1; size: NA; D: NA; DNA: TGTGCCAGCAGCTCACAGGGATCATACAATGAGCAGTTCTTC; CDR3: CASSSQGSYNEQFF
V: TRBV24-1; J: TRBJ2-3; size: NA; D: NA; DNA: TGTGCCACCAGTGACACGACAGGATCTAGCACAGATACGCAGTATTTT; CDR3: CATSDTTGSSTDTQYF
V: TRBV15; J: TRBJ2-7; size: NA; D: NA; DNA: TGTGCCACCAGCAGGGGCCAGGGAAGCTCCTACGAGCAGTACTTC; CDR3: CATSRGQGSSYEQYF
V: TRBV27; J: TRBJ2-5; size: NA; D: NA; DNA: TGTGCCAGCAGTTTGGGGGGAGGAGAGACCCAGTACTTC; CDR3: CASSLGGGETQYF
V: TRBV18; J: TRBJ2-1; size: once; D: NA; DNA: TGTGCCAGCTCACCACCGAAGAGGGTATCCTACAATGAGCAGTTCTTC; CDR3: CASSPPKRVSYNEQFF
V: TRBV5-5; J: TRBJ1-4; size: NA; D: TRBD1; DNA: TGTGCCAGCAGCGATACCCGACAGGGGAATGAAAAACTGTTTTTT; CDR3: CASSDTRQGNEKLFF
V: TRBV11-2; J: TRBJ2-7; size: NA; D: NA; DNA: TGTGCCAGCAGCTTAGAATGGGACACCGTTTACGAGCAGTACTTC; CDR3: CASSLEWDTVYEQYF
V: TRBV18; J: TRBJ2-7; size: NA; D: TRBD2; DNA: TGTGCCAGCTCAACCCCGGGACTACACTACGAGCAGTACTTC; CDR3: CASSTPGLHYEQYF
V: TRBV5-6; J: TRBJ1-4; size: NA; D: TRBD1; DNA: TGTGCCAGCAGCTTGCAAACCGGGACAGAGCTTTCAACTAATGAAAAACTGTTTTTT; CDR3: CASSLQTGTELSTNEKLFF
V: TRBV2; J: TRBJ2-3; size: NA; D: TRBD1; DNA: TGTGCCAGCGTGGCAGGGGGCCAAGATACGCAGTATTTT; CDR3: CASVAGGQDTQYF
V: TRBV5-1; J: TRBJ2-7; size: NA; D: TRBD1; DNA: TGCGCCAGCAGCTTGGCAGGACAGGGAGCCGGTACCTACGAGCAGTACTTC; CDR3: CASSLAGQGAGTYEQYF
V: TRBV11-1; J: TRBJ2-3; size: NA; D: NA; DNA: TGTGCCAGCAGCTCTAGGGCTGCGGGAGATACGCAGTATTTT; CDR3: CASSSRAAGDTQYF
V: TRBV21-1; J: TRBJ2-7; size: NA; D: NA; DNA: TGTGCCAGCAGCAATGCCCGGGGGGGCAGGGAGCAGTACTTC; CDR3: CASSNARGGREQYF
V: TRBV18; J: TRBJ1-4; size: NA; D: TRBD1; DNA: TGTGCCAGCTCACCACCAGGGGACAGCCTAGGAGGTAATGAAAAACTGTTTTTT; CDR3: CASSPPGDSLGGNEKLFF
V: TRBV7-8; J: TRBJ1-1; size: few; D: NA; DNA: TGTGCCAGCAGCTTAGTTGGTCTACCCATGAACACTGAAGCTTTCTTT; CDR3: CASSLVGLPMNTEAFF
V: TRBV7-3; J: TRBJ2-1; size: NA; D: TRBD2; DNA: TGTGCCAGCAGTGGGGGGGAGACGCCATACAATGAGCAGTTCTTC; CDR3: CASSGGETPYNEQFF
V: TRBV10-3; J: TRBJ1-6; size: few; D: NA; DNA: TGTGCCATCAGGGTGGACAGCCCCAGCTCCTATAATTCACCCCTCCACTTT; CDR3: CAIRVDSPSSYNSPLHF
V: TRBV7-2; J: TRBJ1-5; size: NA; D: NA; DNA: TGTGCCAGCAGCTTAGGGGAGTCCAATCAGCCCCAGCATTTT; CDR3: CASSLGESNQPQHF
V: TRBV10-2; J: TRBJ2-7; size: NA; D: TRBD1; DNA: TGCGCCAGCAGTTCCGGGACAGGGGGAAATTACGAGCAGTACTTC; CDR3: CASSSGTGGNYEQYF
V: TRBV7-3; J: TRBJ1-1; size: NA; D: NA; DNA: TGTGCCAGCAGCCCGGGGGGCATGAACACTGAAGCTTTCTTT; CDR3: CASSPGGMNTEAFF
V: TRBV12-3/TRBV12-4; J: TRBJ2-1; size: NA; D: NA; DNA: TGTGCCAGCAGTTTCCAGGATAACAATGAGCAGTTCTTC; CDR3: CASSFQDNNEQFF
V: TRBV6-5; J: TRBJ2-1; size: NA; D: NA; DNA: TGTGCCAGCAGGGGGGCAGGAATGAATGAGCAGTTCTTC; CDR3: CASRGAGMNEQFF
V: TRBV7-7; J: TRBJ2-3; size: NA; D: NA; DNA: TGTGCTAGCAGCTTAGAGGGAGGACGCACTAGCACAGATACGCAGTATTTT; CDR3: CASSLEGGRTSTDTQYF
V: TRBV10-1; J: TRBJ1-2; size: NA; D: NA; DNA: TGCGCCAGCAGTGACGGGTTCGATCGCTACACCTTC; CDR3: CASSDGFDRYTF
V: TRBV19; J: TRBJ1-2; size: NA; D: TRBD1; DNA: TGTGCCAGCCTCGGGGACAGCATCGGGCGAGAGTATGGCTACACCTTC; CDR3: CASLGDSIGREYGYTF
V: TRBV30; J: TRBJ1-5; size: NA; D: NA; DNA: TGTGCCTGGAGTTCCCGGTATCCGGGGGGCAATCAGCCCCAGCATTTT; CDR3: CAWSSRYPGGNQPQHF
V: TRBV5-8; J: TRBJ1-5; size: NA; D: NA; DNA: TGTGCCAGCAGAGTGACTGACCAGCCCCAGCATTTT; CDR3: CASRVTDQPQHF
V: TRBV19; J: TRBJ2-3; size: NA; D: NA; DNA: TGTGCCAGTAGTATAGGGATCGGGATCCTCACAGATACGCAGTATTTT; CDR3: CASSIGIGILTDTQYF
V: TRBV12-5; J: TRBJ1-2; size: NA; D: NA; DNA: TGTGCTAGTGGTTTGACACCGGGATCTGACTATGGCTACACCTTC; CDR3: CASGLTPGSDYGYTF
V: TRBV27; J: TRBJ2-3; size: NA; D: TRBD1; DNA: TGTGCCTCCCGGGACAGGGTACCAGATACGCAGTATTTT; CDR3: CASRDRVPDTQYF
V: TRBV5-6; J: TRBJ2-7; size: NA; D: NA; DNA: TGTGCCAGCAGCCCGACAGGATCCTACGAGCAGTACTTC; CDR3: CASSPTGSYEQYF
V: TRBV5-4; J: TRBJ1-2; size: few; D: NA; DNA: TGTGCCAGCAGCTTGGCATCAGCGCCACGTAACTATGGCTACACCTTC; CDR3: CASSLASAPRNYGYTF